This paragraph reports one TCR beta chain. The antigen remains undetermined. The data originate from a study of T cells in Graves' hyperthyroidism and ophthalmopathy. The study's findings and limits: Blood samples included most of the expanded thyroid clonotypes exceeding 0.001.

CDR1 is SGHTA, CDR2 FQGTGA, per germline. The CDR3 sequence is 13 residues long. V was pared by 5 bases and J by 9 bases, with 17 bases between. The CDR3 regions of TCR beta were amplified from RNA transcripts. TCR CDR3 underwent first-round RT-PCR with the HTBI primer set. TCRdb independently ran MiXCR on the multiplex PCR reads; one entry per CDR3 protein. This sample has roughly 570,000 distinct CDR3 sequences, with around 42% found just once. Exclusions: uncontrolled infection, other autoimmune disease, pregnancy, lactation. This chain links TRBV7-3 with TRBJ2-7; D not resolved. Sequencing was done on a sample of peripheral blood or thyroid tissue (not recorded which). This sequence originates from an adult woman with Graves' disease, either hyperthyroidism or ophthalmopathy (not recorded which). The chain's CDR3 is CASSPDNLGGQYF. The DNA of the CDR3 is TGTGCCAGCAGCCCAGACAATCTGGGCGGGCAGTACTTC.